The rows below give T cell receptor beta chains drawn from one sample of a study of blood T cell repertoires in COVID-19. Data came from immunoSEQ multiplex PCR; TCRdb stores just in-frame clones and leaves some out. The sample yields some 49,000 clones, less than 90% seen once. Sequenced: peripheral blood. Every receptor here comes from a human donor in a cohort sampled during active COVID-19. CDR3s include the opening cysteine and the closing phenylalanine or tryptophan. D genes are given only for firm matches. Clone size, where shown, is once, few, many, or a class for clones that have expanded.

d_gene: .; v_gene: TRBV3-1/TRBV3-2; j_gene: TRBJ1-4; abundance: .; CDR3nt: TGTGCCAGCAGCCAGGGGGGAGGGGGAAATGAAAAACTGTTTTTT; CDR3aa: CASSQGGGGNEKLFF
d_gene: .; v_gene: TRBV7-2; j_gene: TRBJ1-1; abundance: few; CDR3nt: TGTGCCAGCAGAGGCCCCGACAGGAGCCCTGAAGCTTTCTTT; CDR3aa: CASRGPDRSPEAFF
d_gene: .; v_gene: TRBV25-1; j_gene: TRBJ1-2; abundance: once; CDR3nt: TGTGCCAGCAGTGAGGGCCCCTATGGCTACACCTTC; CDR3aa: CASSEGPYGYTF
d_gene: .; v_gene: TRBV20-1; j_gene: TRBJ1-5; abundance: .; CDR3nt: TGCAGTGCCCTCTTGGGCTGGGCCCAGCATTTT; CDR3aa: CSALLGWAQHF
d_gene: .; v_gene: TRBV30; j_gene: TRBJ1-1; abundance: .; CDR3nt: TGTGCCTGGAGTAGGAGGTTGGCTGAAGCTTTCTTT; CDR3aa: CAWSRRLAEAFF
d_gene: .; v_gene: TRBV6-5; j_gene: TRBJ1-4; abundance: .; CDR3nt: TGTGCCAGCAGTTACTCGCGATGGGAAAAACTGTTTTTT; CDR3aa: CASSYSRWEKLFF
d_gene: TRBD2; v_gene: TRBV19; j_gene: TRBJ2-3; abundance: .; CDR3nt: TGTGCCAGTAGTATCAGCGGGGGGGCCGTCCAGACAGATACGCAGTATTTT; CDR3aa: CASSISGGAVQTDTQYF
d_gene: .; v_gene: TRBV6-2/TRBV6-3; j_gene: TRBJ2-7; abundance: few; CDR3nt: TGTGCCAGCAGTTCGGGAAGGAGCCCGCGAAATTACGAGCAGTACTTC; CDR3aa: CASSSGRSPRNYEQYF
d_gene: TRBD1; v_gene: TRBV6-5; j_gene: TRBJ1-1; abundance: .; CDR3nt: TGTGCCAGCAGCGCCGGACAGGTGAGGGTCACTGAAGCTTTCTTT; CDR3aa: CASSAGQVRVTEAFF
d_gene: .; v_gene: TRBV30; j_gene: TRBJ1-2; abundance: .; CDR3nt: TGTGCCTGGAGTTGGCAGAACTATGGCTACACCTTC; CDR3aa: CAWSWQNYGYTF
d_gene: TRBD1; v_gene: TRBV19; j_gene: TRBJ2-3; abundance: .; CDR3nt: TGTGCCAGTAGTACCACCGATGGGAACTCCGGGACAGGGGAAAGAAGCACAGATACGCAGTATTTT; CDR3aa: CASSTTDGNSGTGERSTDTQYF